This TCR beta chain was captured in a study of cytomegalovirus exposure and HLA in healthy donors. PCR used 60 Vbeta primers and 13 Jbeta primers. This table comes from immunoSEQ multiplex PCR, and its TCRdb copy is limited to in-frame clones, with some not included. The data contain around 98,000 clones, around 70% of them singletons. The CDR3 runs 13 residues. The ends lost 5 bases at V and 7 bases at J; junction bases unmatched: 6. CDR1 is SGHVS and CDR2 is FQNEAQ in the germline V gene. The material sequenced was PBMCs. The receptor comes from a man aged 50 or older in good health and CMV-seronegative. This sequence joins TRBV7-8 and TRBJ1-2, with 8 bases lining up with TRBD1. The CDR3 reads CASSPRQGSGYTF. CDR3 sequence (DNA): TGTGCCAGCAGCCCTAGACAGGGGAGTGGCTACACCTTC.